Each of the 28 T cell receptor beta chains below was sequenced from the same sample in a study of blood T cells in healthy people across ages. It was with a sample-barcoded 5' primer and a J-beta primer mix that a second PCR of roughly 6 to 11 cycles was run. TCRdb re-called the 5' RACE reads through MiXCR, storing one row per CDR3 protein. The sample has 1.4 million to 1.5 million distinct CDR3 sequences, 42% seen once. The sample was blood. The source is a young woman in good health.

In DNA, the CDR3 is TGTGCCAGCAGCTTAGTGGATCAGTACGAGCAGTACTTC. This encodes CASSLVDQYEQYF. V usage is TRBV7-2 and J usage is TRBJ2-7; the D is unclear. Germline values: CDR1 SGHTA, CDR2 FQGNSA. The CDR3 is made up of 13 amino acids. V was clipped by 1 base and J by 4 bases, with 8 bases between them.

CDR3 DNA: TGTGCCAGCAGTCCCAATCGAGGGCGCCCTGGGGCCAACGTCCTGACTTTC. Amino acid sequence: CASSPNRGRPGANVLTF. The V call is TRBV27, the J call TRBJ2-6; TRBD2 is a possible D gene (5 bases). Between the trimmed V and J ends, which lost 5 bases and 2 bases, there was a span of 16 bases. Germline lookup yields CDR1 MNHEY and CDR2 SMNVEV (reference sequence). CDR3 length equals 17 residues.

The rearrangement joins TRBV19 to TRBJ2-1, with 10 bases aligning to TRBD2. Germline values: CDR1 LNHDA, CDR2 SQIVND (reference sequence). V gave up 1 base and J gave up 8 bases; unmatched junction bases: 14. The CDR3 covers 18 residues. The CDR3 nucleotides read TGTGCCAGTAGTATAGTTAACGTACTAGCGGGGATCAACCATGAGCAGTTCTTC. It specifies CASSIVNVLAGINHEQFF.

The chain links TRBV29-1 to TRBJ2-1, with 7 positions matching TRBD1. Germline lookup yields CDR1 SQVTM and CDR2 ANQGSEA. Trimming at V came to 5 bases and at J to 4 bases, leaving 2 bases not matched to a gene. The CDR3 loop spans 12 amino acids. This CDR3 is CSVTGQYNEQFF. In DNA, the CDR3 is TGCAGCGTTACGGGACAGTACAATGAGCAGTTCTTC.

Concerning this clonotype itself: This sequence may be a read error, since a much larger clone differs from it by one base. V is TRBV3-1 and J is TRBJ2-4, with D possibly being TRBD2 (6 bases). CDR1 is LGHDT, CDR2 YNNKEL, per germline (reference sequence). The CDR3 has 17 amino acids. CDR3 protein: CASSQDSAGIAKNIKYF. CDR3 nucleotides: TGTGCCAGCAGCCAAGATTCGGCGGGGATAGCCAAAAACATTAAGTACTTC.

The CDR3 DNA reads as TGTGCCAGCAGTTCATTTGGGGCGAGTGGTTCACCCCTCCACTTT. It translates to CASSSFGASGSPLHF. This chain links TRBV27 with TRBJ1-6; the D gene is possibly TRBD1 (5 bases). The CDR3 has 15 amino acids. The V end lost 4 bases, the J end lost 9 bases, and 16 bases lay between the germline ends. Germline CDR1 MNHEY, CDR2 SMNVEV (reference sequence).

CDR3 region: CASSLGAGEVDTQYF. CDR3 coding DNA: TGTGCCAGCAGCTTAGGGGCGGGAGAGGTGGATACGCAGTATTTT. This chain connects TRBV7-2 to TRBJ2-3, with 7 bases that match TRBD2. Trimming cost V 1 base and J 6 bases; bases outside gene matches: 7. Looked up from germline, CDR1 is SGHTA and CDR2 is FQGNSA. The length of the CDR3 is 15 residues.

This clonotype was counted between two and nine times. V gene TRBV19 combines with J gene TRBJ2-5, with D unresolved. The closer fit of TRBJ2-7 to the DNA end suggests the J call may be wrong. The CDR3 contains 13 residues. Germline values: CDR1 LNHDA, CDR2 SQIVND (reference sequence). CDR3 bases: TGTGCCAGCTCGTTGGGGAATAGGTACGAGCAGTACTTC. This gives the protein CASSLGNRYEQYF.

The chain couples TRBV20-1 to TRBJ1-5; D uncertain. Germline assignment: CDR1 DFQATT and CDR2 SNEGSKA (reference sequence). This CDR3 contains 17 residues. The CDR3 sequence is CRLTALVEPNSNQPQHF. CDR3 nucleotides: TGCAGGCTAACAGCTTTAGTTGAACCAAATAGCAATCAGCCCCAGCATTTT.

The V call is TRBV7-8, the J call TRBJ2-5; a possible D gene is TRBD2 (5 bases). Trimming took 6 bases from V and 2 from J, leaving 22 bases between them. The length of the CDR3 is 17 residues. In germline, CDR1 is SGHVS, CDR2 FQNEAQ. The CDR3 loop reads CASSRAPMGSFQETQYF. The CDR3 DNA reads as TGTGCCAGCAGTCGGGCACCGATGGGGAGCTTTCAAGAGACCCAGTACTTC.

This clonotype was seen repeatedly, ten times or more. The genes are TRBV12-3 or TRBV12-4 and TRBJ2-7; 11 nucleotides align to TRBD2. The V gene end was trimmed by 6 bases and the J gene end by 1 base; junction bases not matched to a gene: 5. This CDR3 comprises 15 residues. The CDR3 coding sequence is TGTGCCAGCAGCTTCGGGACTAGCGGATCCTACGAGCAGTACTTC. Protein product: CASSFGTSGSYEQYF.

There are a few counts of this clonotype. The chain is built from TRBV18 and TRBJ1-2; TRBD1 matches 7 bases. CDR1 and CDR2 (germline): KGHSH, LQKENI. The CDR3 has 14 amino acids. The trim removed 8 bases at V and 0 bases at J, leaving 6 bases unmatched. CDR3: CASPRDSSNYGYTF. CDR3 nucleotides: TGTGCCAGCCCCAGGGACAGTTCTAACTATGGCTACACCTTC.

This chain links TRBV20-1 with TRBJ2-3; TRBD2 matches at 8 bases. The CDR3 extends over 15 amino acids. J gave up 2 bases and V 8 bases, and 12 bases lay outside the gene matches. CDR1 is DFQATT and CDR2 is SNEGSKA in the germline V gene (reference sequence). CDR3 loop: CSWRIIAGFTDTQYF. The CDR3 region has the DNA TGCAGTTGGCGGATTATAGCGGGGTTCACAGATACGCAGTATTTT.

The J gene is TRBJ2-5, the V gene TRBV29-1; D is uncertain. The CDR3 is 13 residues long. The V and J ends lost 2 bases and 1 base respectively, with 8 bases between them. Germline assignment: CDR1 SQVTM and CDR2 ANQGSEA. The CDR3: CSVEKRLQETQYF. CDR3 DNA: TGCAGCGTTGAAAAACGGCTCCAAGAGACCCAGTACTTC.

This chain joins TRBV7-2 and TRBJ2-7, with 9 bases fitting TRBD2. There are 15 residues in the CDR3. V gave up 1 base and J gave up 2 bases; unmatched junction bases: 3. Germline CDR1 SGHTA, CDR2 FQGNSA. The CDR3 reads CASSLGLADPYEQYF. In nucleotides, the CDR3 is TGTGCCAGCAGCTTAGGACTAGCGGACCCCTACGAGCAGTACTTC.

This clonotype was counted a few times. The gene calls are TRBV7-2 and TRBJ2-1; D may be TRBD2 (6 bases). Germline V gene data show CDR1 as SGHTA and CDR2 as FQGNSA. The CDR3 is 15 amino acids. Trimming removed 5 bases from V and 2 bases from J, with 13 bases in between. The CDR3 protein is CASSAGGRTYNEQFF. The DNA of the CDR3 is TGTGCCAGCAGCGCCGGGGGTCGAACCTACAATGAGCAGTTCTTC.

The chain links TRBV11-2 to TRBJ2-7; the match to TRBD2 covers 8 bases. Germline CDR1 reads SGHAT; CDR2 reads FQNNGV. Trimming at V came to 9 bases and at J to 7 bases, leaving 14 bases not matched to a gene. The CDR3 loop spans 14 amino acids. The CDR3 sequence is CASIEAGAGNEQYF. CDR3 nucleotides: TGTGCCAGTATAGAAGCGGGAGCCGGCAATGAGCAGTACTTC.

This clonotype was observed a few times. The J gene is TRBJ2-6, the V gene TRBV2, with D hard to call. The V gene's germline CDR1 is SNHLY and CDR2 FYNNEI. This CDR3 region has 15 residues. Between the trimmed V and J ends, which lost 2 bases and 0 bases, there was a span of 5 bases. CDR3 sequence reads: CASSETHSGANVLTF. The CDR3 DNA reads TGTGCCAGCAGTGAAACCCACTCTGGGGCCAACGTCCTGACTTTC.

The chain combines TRBV4-2 with TRBJ2-3; no clear D. The CDR3 loop spans 15 amino acids. V was cut by 3 bases and J by 0 bases, with 10 bases left in between. CDR1 and CDR2 (germline): LGHNA, YNFKEQ. For the CDR3, the DNA is TGTGCCAGCAGCCACGACGATCAAAGCACAGATACGCAGTATTTT. This gives the protein CASSHDDQSTDTQYF.

This clonotype was picked up a small number of times. The chain couples TRBV27 to TRBJ2-7; D is ambiguous. Germline CDR1 MNHEY, CDR2 SMNVEV (reference sequence). The CDR3 loop spans 13 amino acids. Trimming removed 4 bases at V and 3 bases at J, with 10 bases between. The DNA of the CDR3 is TGTGCCAGCAGTTCCCACGACCACTACGAGCAGTACTTC. Protein sequence: CASSSHDHYEQYF.

V usage is TRBV6-5 and J usage is TRBJ1-4, with D perhaps matching TRBD1 (6 bases). The CDR3 is 15 amino acids. Trimming took 2 bases from V and 3 from J, leaving 10 bases between them. The germline CDR1 and CDR2 sequences are MNHEY and SVGAGI. CDR3 loop: CASSYLRGANEKLFF. The CDR3 DNA follows: TGTGCCAGCAGTTACCTCAGGGGTGCTAATGAAAAACTGTTTTTT.

The gene calls are TRBV30 and TRBJ2-3, with D hard to call. The CDR3 is made up of 12 amino acids. V lost 6 bases and J 2 bases, leaving 9 bases between the germline ends. Germline CDR1 reads GTSNPN; CDR2 reads SVGIG (reference sequence). CDR3 coding DNA: TGTGCCTGCCTTCGGAACACAGATACGCAGTATTTT. Translation: CACLRNTDTQYF.

This clonotype is a singleton in its sample. The gene calls are TRBV21-1 and TRBJ2-1; the table's D call of TRBD2 was not tested on the DNA. TRBV21-1 is an annotated pseudogene. The length of the CDR3 is 16 residues. The CDR3 DNA is TGTGCCAGCAGCAAAGCCGGGACTAGCGGACACAATGAGCAGTTCTTC. Translated: CASSKAGTSGHNEQFF.

This rearrangement joins TRBV9 to TRBJ2-6, with TRBD1 matching 8 bases. The J segment lost 0 bases and the V segment lost 4 bases, leaving 9 bases of the junction unmatched. From germline, CDR1 is SGDLS and CDR2 YYNGEE. The CDR3 spans 18 residues. The CDR3 region has the DNA TGTGCCAGCAGCACCAACAGGGGGTCTCCCTCTGGGGCCAACGTCCTGACTTTC. It specifies CASSTNRGSPSGANVLTF.

This clonotype was seen only a few times. Relative to the germline gene, one junction end is altered; a read error may explain this. The chain combines TRBV5-1 with TRBJ2-1; maybe TRBD2 (7 bases). The CDR3 has 14 residues. Germline CDR1 and CDR2: SGHRS and YFSETQ. As DNA, the CDR3 is TGCGCCAGCACCCAGGGCGGGGGCTACAGTGAGCAGTTCTTC. Its protein is CASTQGGGYSEQFF.

J is TRBJ2-1 and V is TRBV12-3 or TRBV12-4; TRBD2 aligns across 8 bases. The DNA matches TRBJ2-7 better at its end, which makes the J call doubtful. The CDR3 covers 18 residues. CDR3 sequence: CASSWAPPTSGRNNEQYF. For the CDR3, the DNA is TGTGCCAGCAGTTGGGCTCCGCCTACTAGCGGCAGAAACAATGAGCAGTACTTC.

The gene calls are TRBV30 and TRBJ1-2; TRBD1 matches 7 bases. Germline V gene data show CDR1 as GTSNPN and CDR2 as SVGIG (reference sequence). The CDR3 runs 14 residues. V shed 0 bases, J shed 7 bases, and the junction held 8 bases outside the gene matches. CDR3 in amino acids: CAWSVLRGPGGYTF. The CDR3 DNA follows: TGTGCCTGGAGTGTACTTAGGGGGCCCGGTGGCTACACCTTC.

This clonotype was picked up a small number of times. V usage is TRBV20-1 and J usage is TRBJ2-7, with 13 bases matching TRBD2. This CDR3 region has 15 residues. After removal of 0 bases from V and 6 bases from J, the junction contained 5 bases not matched to a gene. In germline, CDR1 is DFQATT, CDR2 SNEGSKA (reference sequence). CDR3 in amino acids: CSARDRTSGGREQYF. DNA of the CDR3: TGCAGTGCTAGAGATCGGACTAGCGGGGGCCGCGAGCAGTACTTC.